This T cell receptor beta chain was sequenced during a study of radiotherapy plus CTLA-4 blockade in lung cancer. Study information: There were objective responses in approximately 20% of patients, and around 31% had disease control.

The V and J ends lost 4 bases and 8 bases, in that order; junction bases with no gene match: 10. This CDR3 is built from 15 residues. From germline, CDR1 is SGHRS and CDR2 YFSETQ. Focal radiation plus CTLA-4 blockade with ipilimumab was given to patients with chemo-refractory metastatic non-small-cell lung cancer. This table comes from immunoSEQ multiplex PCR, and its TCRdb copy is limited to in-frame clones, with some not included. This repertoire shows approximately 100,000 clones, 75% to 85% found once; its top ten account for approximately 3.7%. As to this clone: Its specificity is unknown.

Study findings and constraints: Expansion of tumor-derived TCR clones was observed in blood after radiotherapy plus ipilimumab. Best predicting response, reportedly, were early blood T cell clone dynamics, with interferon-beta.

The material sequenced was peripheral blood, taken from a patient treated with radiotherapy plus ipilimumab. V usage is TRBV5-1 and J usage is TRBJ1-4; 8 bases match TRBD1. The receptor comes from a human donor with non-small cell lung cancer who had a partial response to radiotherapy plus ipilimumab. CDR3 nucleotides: TGCGCCAGCAGCCCCTCAATAGACAGGGGCGAAAAACTGTTTTTT. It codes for CASSPSIDRGEKLFF. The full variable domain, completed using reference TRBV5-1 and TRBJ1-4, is KAGVTQTPRYLIKTRGQQVTLSCSPISGHRSVSWYQQTPGQGLQFLFEYFSETQRNKGNFPGRFSGRQFSNSRSEMNVSTLELGDSALYLCASSPSIDRGEKLFFGSGTQLSVL.